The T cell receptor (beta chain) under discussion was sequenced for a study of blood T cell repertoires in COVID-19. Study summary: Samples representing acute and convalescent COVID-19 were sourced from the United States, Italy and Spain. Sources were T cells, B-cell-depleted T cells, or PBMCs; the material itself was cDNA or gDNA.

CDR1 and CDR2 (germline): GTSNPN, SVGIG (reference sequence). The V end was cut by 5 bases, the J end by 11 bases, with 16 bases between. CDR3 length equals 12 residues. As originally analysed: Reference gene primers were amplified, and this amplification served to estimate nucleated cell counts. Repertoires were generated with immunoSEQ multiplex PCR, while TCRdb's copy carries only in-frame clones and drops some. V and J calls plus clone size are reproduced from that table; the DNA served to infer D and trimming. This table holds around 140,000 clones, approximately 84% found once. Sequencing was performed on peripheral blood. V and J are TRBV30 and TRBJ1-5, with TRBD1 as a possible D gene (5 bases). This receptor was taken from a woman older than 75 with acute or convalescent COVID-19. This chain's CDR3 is CAWAMTTGTQHF. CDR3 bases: TGTGCCTGGGCGATGACAACAGGAACCCAGCATTTT.